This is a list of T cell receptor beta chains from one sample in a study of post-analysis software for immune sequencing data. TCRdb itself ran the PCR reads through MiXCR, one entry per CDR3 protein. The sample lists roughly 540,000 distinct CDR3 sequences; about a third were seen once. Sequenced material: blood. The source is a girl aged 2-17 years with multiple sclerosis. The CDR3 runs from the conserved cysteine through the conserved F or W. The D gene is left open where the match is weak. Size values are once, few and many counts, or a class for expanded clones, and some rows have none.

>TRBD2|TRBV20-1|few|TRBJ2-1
CSAGHPSGGSYNEQFF
TGCAGTGCTGGCCACCCCAGCGGGGGCTCCTACAATGAGCAGTTCTTC
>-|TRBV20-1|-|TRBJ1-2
CSWSPRGPNYGYTF
TGCAGCTGGAGTCCCCGGGGGCCTAACTATGGCTACACCTTC
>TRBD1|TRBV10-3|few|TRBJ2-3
CAISETAGTGFTDTQYF
TGTGCCATCAGTGAGACGGCCGGGACAGGGTTTACAGATACGCAGTATTTT
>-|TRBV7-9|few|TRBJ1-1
CASSRMGGMNTEAFF
TGTGCCAGCAGCCGGATGGGGGGTATGAACACTGAAGCTTTCTTT
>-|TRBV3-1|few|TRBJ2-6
CASSQESASGANVLTF
TGTGCCAGCAGCCAAGAGTCCGCCTCTGGGGCCAACGTCCTGACTTTC
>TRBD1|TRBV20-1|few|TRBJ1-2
CSAWDRDGGYGYTF
TGCAGTGCTTGGGACAGGGATGGGGGCTATGGCTACACCTTC
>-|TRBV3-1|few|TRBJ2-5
CASSPRAGLGDDETQYF
TGTGCCAGCAGCCCTCGGGCCGGTTTGGGGGACGATGAGACCCAGTACTTC
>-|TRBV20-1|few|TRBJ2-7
CSAPRPGHRLYEQYF
TGCAGTGCTCCGAGACCGGGACACCGACTCTACGAGCAGTACTTC
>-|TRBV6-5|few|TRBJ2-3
CASSYGGRGVQRDTQYF
TGTGCCAGCAGTTACGGGGGACGGGGAGTTCAAAGAGATACGCAGTATTTT
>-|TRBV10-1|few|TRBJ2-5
CASSELGGQETQYF
TGCGCCAGCAGTGAATTAGGAGGTCAAGAGACCCAGTACTTC
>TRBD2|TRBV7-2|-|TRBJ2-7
CASSLVRTSFYEQYF
TGTGCCAGCAGCTTAGTGAGGACTAGCTTCTACGAGCAGTACTTC
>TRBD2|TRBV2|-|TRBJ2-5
CASSEAWRGKETQYF
TGTGCCAGCAGTGAAGCGTGGCGGGGGAAAGAGACCCAGTACTTC
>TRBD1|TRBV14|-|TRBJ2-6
CASSQRTGHSGANVLTF
TGTGCCAGCAGCCAGAGGACAGGCCACTCTGGGGCCAACGTCCTGACTTTC
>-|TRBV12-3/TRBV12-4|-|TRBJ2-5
CASSLGAGTIHGQYF
TGTGCCAGCAGTTTAGGGGCCGGGACAATCCATGGGCAGTACTTC
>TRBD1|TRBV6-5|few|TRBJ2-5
CASSSVDRGLREQYF
TGTGCCAGCAGTTCCGTCGACAGGGGCTTACGAGAGCAGTACTTC
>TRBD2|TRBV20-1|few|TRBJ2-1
CSRTSGGAGEQFF
TGCAGTCGGACTAGCGGGGGGGCGGGTGAGCAGTTCTTC
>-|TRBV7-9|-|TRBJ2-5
CASSLQGRDEQYF
TGTGCCAGCAGCTTGCAGGGAAGGGATGAGCAGTACTTC
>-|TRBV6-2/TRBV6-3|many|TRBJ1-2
CATNPTGRLNYGYTF
TGTGCCACCAACCCTACGGGACGGCTGAACTATGGCTACACCTTC
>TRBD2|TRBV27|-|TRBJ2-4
CASSPRSGPPTNIQYF
TGTGCCAGCAGTCCACGTAGCGGGCCACCAACAAACATTCAGTACTTC
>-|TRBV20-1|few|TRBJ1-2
CSAIHTMVGSDGYTF
TGCAGTGCCATACACACGATGGTGGGGTCCGATGGCTACACCTTC
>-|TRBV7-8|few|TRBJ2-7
CASSLGAQDEQYF
TGTGCCAGCAGCTTAGGGGCACAGGACGAGCAGTACTTC
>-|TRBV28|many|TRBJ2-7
CASSPTGGNGEQYF
TGTGCCAGCAGTCCCACGGGGGGCAATGGCGAGCAGTACTTC
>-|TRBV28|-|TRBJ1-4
CASWASQDEKLFF
TGTGCCAGCTGGGCCTCCCAGGATGAAAAACTGTTTTTT
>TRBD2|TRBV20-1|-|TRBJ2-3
CSATVPGGSTDTQYF
TGCAGTGCTACCGTACCGGGGGGGAGCACAGATACGCAGTATTTT
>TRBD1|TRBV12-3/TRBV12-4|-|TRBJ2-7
CASSSGTGINEQYF
TGTGCCAGCAGTTCCGGGACAGGGATCAATGAGCAGTACTTC
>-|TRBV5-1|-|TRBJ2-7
CASSPGTSGEQYF
TGCGCCAGCAGCCCTGGGACCTCGGGAGAGCAGTACTTC
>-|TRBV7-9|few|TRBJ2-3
CASSSSGSGATDTQYF
TGTGCCAGCAGCTCCTCGGGGAGCGGAGCCACAGATACGCAGTATTTT
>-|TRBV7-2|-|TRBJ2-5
CASSSVINEQYF
TGTGCCAGCAGCTCGGTTATAAATGAGCAGTACTTC
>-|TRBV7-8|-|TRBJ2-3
CASSLVSGVTDTQYF
TGTGCCAGCAGCTTAGTCTCGGGGGTCACAGATACGCAGTATTTT
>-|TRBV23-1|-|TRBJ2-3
CASSHPDSFGPTDTQYF
TGCGCCAGCAGTCACCCGGACAGTTTCGGGCCCACAGATACGCAGTATTTT
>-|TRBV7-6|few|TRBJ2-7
CASSLRKAGEASGGRYEQYF
TGTGCCAGCAGCCTCCGAAAGGCAGGGGAAGCTAGCGGTGGGAGGTACGAGCAGTACTTC
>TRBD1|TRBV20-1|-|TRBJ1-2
CSASDRANYGYTF
TGCAGTGCTAGCGACAGGGCTAACTATGGCTACACCTTC
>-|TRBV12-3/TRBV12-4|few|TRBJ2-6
CASSLRRRLSSGANVLTF
TGTGCCAGCAGTTTAAGGCGAAGGCTTAGCTCTGGGGCCAACGTCCTGACTTTC
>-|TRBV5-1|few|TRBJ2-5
CASSLDRRWAETQYF
TGCGCCAGCAGCTTGGACCGGCGATGGGCAGAGACCCAGTACTTC
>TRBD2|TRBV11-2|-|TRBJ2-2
CASSTSGGVLMTGELFF
TGTGCCAGCAGCACCAGCGGGGGGGTCTTAATGACCGGGGAGCTGTTTTTT
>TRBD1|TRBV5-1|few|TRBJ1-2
CASSDRGNDGGYTF
TGCGCCAGCAGCGACAGGGGAAATGATGGTGGCTACACCTTC
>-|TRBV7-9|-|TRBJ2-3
CASSLGAAPDTQYF
TGTGCCAGCAGCTTAGGGGCAGCTCCAGATACGCAGTATTTT
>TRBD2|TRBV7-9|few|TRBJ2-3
CASSRGGASTDTQYF
TGTGCCAGCAGCCGCGGGGGGGCTAGCACAGATACGCAGTATTTT
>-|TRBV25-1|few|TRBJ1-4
CASSEGQGSGEKLFF
TGTGCCAGCAGTGAAGGGCAGGGGAGTGGTGAAAAACTGTTTTTT
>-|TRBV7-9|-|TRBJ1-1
CASSLAPGPEAFF
TGTGCCAGCAGCTTAGCGCCGGGTCCTGAAGCTTTCTTT
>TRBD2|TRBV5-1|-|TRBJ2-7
CASSHSGGASYEQYF
TGCGCCAGCAGCCACAGCGGGGGGGCCTCCTACGAGCAGTACTTC
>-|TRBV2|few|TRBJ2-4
CASSEASSAKNIQYF
TGTGCCAGCAGCGAGGCCTCTTCGGCCAAAAACATTCAGTACTTC
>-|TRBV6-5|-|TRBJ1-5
CASSTDGDSNQPQHF
TGTGCCAGCAGCACGGACGGCGATAGCAATCAGCCCCAGCATTTT
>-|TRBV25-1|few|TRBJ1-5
CASSGGGQPQHF
TGTGCCAGCAGCGGGGGGGGTCAGCCCCAGCATTTT
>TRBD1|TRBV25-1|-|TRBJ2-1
CASSEPGQGLQFF
TGTGCCAGCAGTGAACCCGGACAGGGGTTGCAGTTCTTC
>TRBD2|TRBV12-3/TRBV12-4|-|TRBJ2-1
CASRPSGLAWIEQFF
TGTGCCAGCCGACCATCGGGACTAGCATGGATTGAGCAGTTCTTC
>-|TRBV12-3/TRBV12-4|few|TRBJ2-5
CASSRDGRLETQYF
TGTGCCAGCAGCCGTGACGGCCGTCTAGAGACCCAGTACTTC
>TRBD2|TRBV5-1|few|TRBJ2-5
CASSLTGGTQETQYF
TGCGCCAGCAGCTTAACCGGGGGGACTCAAGAGACCCAGTACTTC
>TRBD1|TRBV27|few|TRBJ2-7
CAGSSGQGPYEQYF
TGTGCCGGCAGTTCGGGACAGGGGCCCTACGAGCAGTACTTC
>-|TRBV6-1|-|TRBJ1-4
CASSPLTGSTNEKLFF
TGTGCCAGCAGCCCACTTACAGGTTCTACTAATGAAAAACTGTTTTTT
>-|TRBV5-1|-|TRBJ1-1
CASSRDRRTEAFF
TGCGCCAGCAGCAGAGACAGGCGGACTGAAGCTTTCTTT